What follows describes a single TCR beta chain. Antigen unknown. The sample comes from a study of cytomegalovirus exposure and HLA in healthy donors. Regarding the study as a whole: A list of roughly 180 TCR beta chains associated with cytomegalovirus was given. HLA alleles showed associations with about 17,000 TCR beta sequences in a later analysis, at a 0.05 false discovery rate.

Researchers ran the PCR with 60 Vbeta and 13 Jbeta primers. TCRdb keeps only in-frame clones here, not all; method: immunoSEQ multiplex PCR. This repertoire shows 150,000 to 200,000 clones, 70% to 80% found once; its top ten account for over 1.1%. Each donor was healthy, and each was a bone marrow donor. The receptor was isolated from a man aged 55 to 70 in good health and CMV-seronegative. Material for sequencing was PBMCs.

The CDR3 DNA is TGTGCCAGCAGTGAAACAGGGGGCGGCTCCTACGAGCAGTACTTC. It is translated as CASSETGGGSYEQYF. The rearrangement links TRBV6-1 to TRBJ2-7, with TRBD1 identical over 9 bases. With 2 bases clipped from V and 0 bases from J, the junction kept 2 bases outside the gene matches. Germline CDR1 is MNHNS and CDR2 is SASEGT. This CDR3 is built from 15 residues.